The entry below gives a single TCR beta chain sequence along with its context. Authors' analysis steps: It was from reference gene primer amplification that nucleated cell counts were estimated. The table came from immunoSEQ multiplex PCR; TCRdb's copy has only in-frame clones and leaves some out. V, J and clone size were drawn from that table, and D and trimming were deduced from the DNA. This repertoire shows approximately 150,000 clones, roughly four fifths found once; its top ten account for approximately 11%. The CDR3 has 16 amino acids. Germline CDR1 SGHDT, CDR2 YYEEEE. The junction had 13 bases not matched to a gene; V was cut back by 4 bases and J by 9 bases. This entry is derived from a study of blood T cell repertoires in COVID-19. Whole-study context: The study drew acute and convalescent COVID-19 samples from the United States, Italy and Spain. The cDNA or gDNA used as material had been derived from T cells, B-cell-depleted T cells, or PBMCs.

This TCR came from a human donor in a cohort sampled during active COVID-19. The chain has TRBV5-6 and TRBJ2-1; 10 bases align to TRBD2. Material for sequencing was peripheral blood. The DNA of the CDR3 is TGTGCCAGCAGCGGCCAGGGTTTAGCGGGAGGATCTGAGCAGTTCTTC. This sequence encodes CASSGQGLAGGSEQFF.